The clone carrying this T cell receptor beta chain has ten or more counts. Its antigen is not identified. Each CDR3 protein is one row after TCRdb ran MiXCR on the multiplex PCR reads. This sample carries around 230,000 distinct CDR3 sequences, less than 40% of them seen once, and the ten largest clones take 3.6%. Samples came from axillary lymph nodes draining the breast cancer. This entry belongs to a study of breast tumors, draining lymph nodes, adjacent tissues. General observations from the study: Tumors had less TCR diversity than lymph nodes, more than nontumor tissue.

The length of the CDR3 is 15 residues. Germline lookup yields CDR1 SGHNT and CDR2 YENEEA. Trimming left V 2 bases short and J 5 bases short, with 16 bases between. Sequencing was carried out using axillary lymph node tissue. The TCR comes from a female donor with breast cancer. Some clones in this sample may be carry-over from other donors' samples. The chain employs TRBV11-3 and TRBJ2-7; perhaps TRBD2 as D (7 bases). The CDR3 DNA sequence: TGTGCCAGCAGCTTACGAGGGGGAGGGCCCAACGAGCAGTACTTC. Amino acid sequence: CASSLRGGGPNEQYF.